This TCR beta chain was observed in a study of blood T cell repertoires in COVID-19. Study overall: Both acute and convalescent COVID-19 samples were obtained from the United States, Italy and Spain.

Profiled with immunoSEQ multiplex PCR; TCRdb holds only in-frame clones, not every one. Of approximately 210,000 clones listed, about four fifths are singletons. The CDR3 has 14 amino acids. Germline CDR1 is LGHNA and CDR2 is YSLEER. V lost 6 bases to trimming and J lost 8 bases, with 19 bases between them. The TCR originated in a woman in her forties with active or convalescent COVID-19. The sequenced material came from peripheral blood. The rearrangement links TRBV4-3 to TRBJ1-2; no reliable D call. The CDR3 protein is CASRPSSRTGGYTF. CDR3 sequence (DNA): TGCGCCAGCAGACCAAGTTCACGAACGGGGGGCTACACCTTC.